This T cell receptor (beta chain) was captured by sequencing in a study of shared clonotypes between healthy human individuals. Study overall: CD4 naive and memory got three plates each, CD8 naive two, CD8 memory one. Study-level points and caveats: Across subsets, estimated richness was generally greater for naive than for memory populations. Non-shared clonotypes showed lower generation probabilities than clonotypes common to all four donors.

Each subset's genomic DNA was shared equally among a number of immunoSEQ plates. TCRdb's table, derived via immunoSEQ multiplex PCR, lists solely in-frame clones and lacks some. The profile shows over 2 million clones, around 95% of them singletons. V lost 5 bases, J lost 7 bases, and 12 bases stayed unmatched. This CDR3 region has 15 residues. Germline V lookup: CDR1 SGDLS, CDR2 YYNGEE. Comments on this clone: Its specificity is not known.

The TCR sequence derives from a man between 18 and 35 years old in good health. Sequencing was carried out using naive CD4+ T cells sorted from blood. This sample's subset: CD45RA+ positively selected. The chain is built from TRBV9 and TRBJ2-7; 10 positions match TRBD2. CDR3 amino acids: CASSPWEREGKEQYF. In DNA form, the CDR3 reads TGTGCCAGCAGTCCGTGGGAGCGGGAGGGCAAAGAGCAGTACTTC.